This T cell receptor (beta chain) was recovered during a study of blood T cell repertoires in COVID-19. Study background: Some COVID-19 samples were acute and others convalescent; all came from the United States, Italy and Spain. The analysed material was cDNA or gDNA that came from T cells, B-cell-depleted T cells, or PBMCs.

The CDR3 is 14 amino acids. The V gene's germline CDR1 is MNHEY and CDR2 SMNVEV (reference sequence). V shed 5 bases and J 5 bases; nucleotides not matched to a gene: 6. In the original analysis: Reference gene primer amplification yielded estimated nucleated cell counts. Sequencing was performed with immunoSEQ multiplex PCR; in TCRdb, only in-frame clones are kept and a portion is missing. For V, J and clone size, that table is used; D and trimming come from the DNA. The repertoire holds hundreds of thousands of clones, with approximately 80% as singletons. Source material: peripheral blood. This clonotype was obtained from a woman aged 80 or over with acute or convalescent COVID-19. The chain carries TRBV27 and TRBJ1-1; 9 bases map to TRBD1. CDR3 loop: CASSLGTGWTEAFF. The CDR3 nucleotides read TGTGCCAGCAGTCTGGGGACAGGGTGGACTGAAGCTTTCTTT.